This entry lists 21 T cell receptor beta chains sequenced from one sample in a study of identical twins. In TCRdb, the 5' RACE reads were re-called with MiXCR into one record per CDR3 protein. The data contain about 200,000 distinct CDR3 sequences, under 10% of them singletons. These records were also assigned to another study, of yellow fever vaccine responses in identical twins.

Sequencing was carried out using memory (CD45RO+) T cells sorted from blood. The receptor set was obtained from a woman aged 18-29 years in good health.

This clonotype was counted many times. The chain recombines TRBV20-1 with TRBJ1-6; TRBD1 matches 7 bases. V gave up 5 bases and J gave up 2 bases; unmatched junction bases: 9. This CDR3 is built from 16 residues. Germline lookup yields CDR1 DFQATT and CDR2 SNEGSKA (reference sequence). CDR3: CSAAQQGSAYNSPLHF. The CDR3 nucleotides read TGCAGTGCTGCTCAACAGGGGAGTGCCTATAATTCACCCCTCCACTTT.

This clonotype was seen a few times. The chain joins TRBV7-8 to TRBJ1-6; TRBD1 is a possible D gene (5 bases). V was cut by 7 bases and J by 6 bases, with 16 bases left in between. The V gene's germline CDR1 is SGHVS and CDR2 FQNEAQ. The CDR3 has 15 amino acids. The CDR3 protein is CASMPQGVLNSPLHF. DNA of the CDR3: TGTGCCAGCATGCCCCAAGGGGTACTTAATTCACCCCTCCACTTT.

This clonotype appeared a single time. A read error may explain this, as a much larger clone is one base away. The chain recombines TRBV3-1 with TRBJ2-7, with 8 bases matching TRBD2. Germline V gene lookup returns CDR1 LGHDT and CDR2 YNNKEL (reference sequence). CDR3 length: 15 amino acids. The CDR3 reads CATSLAGLGVGEQYF. DNA for the CDR3: TGTGCCACCAGCTTAGCGGGACTTGGCGTGGGGGAGCAGTACTTC.

This chain uses TRBV4-3 with TRBJ2-1; perhaps D is TRBD1 or TRBD2 (7 bases each). The CDR3 totals 16 residues. V was clipped by 1 base and J by 7 bases, with 17 bases between them. Germline V gene sequence: CDR1 LGHNA, CDR2 YSLEER. CDR3 DNA: TGCGCCAGCAGCCAAGCGCTCAGGGGGAGGGTAAATGAGCAGTTCTTC. It encodes CASSQALRGRVNEQFF.

The chain joins TRBV7-9 to TRBJ2-1, with D possibly TRBD2 on 5 matching bases. Germline assignment: CDR1 SEHNR and CDR2 FQNEAQ (reference sequence). The CDR3 is made up of 15 amino acids. Deletions cut 4 bases from V and 8 bases from J, with 18 bases between. Here the CDR3 reads CASSSSGNNGDEQFF. The CDR3 DNA is TGTGCCAGCAGCTCGTCCGGGAACAACGGCGATGAGCAGTTCTTC.

The chain employs TRBV6-2 or TRBV6-3 and TRBJ1-1; D is ambiguous. Germline V gene sequence: CDR1 MNHEY, CDR2 SVGEGT. This CDR3 is built from 14 residues. V was shortened by 2 bases and J by 7 bases, with 14 bases between the two germline ends. The CDR3 protein is CASSYAQRAVEAFF. CDR3 nucleotides: TGTGCCAGCAGTTACGCCCAGAGGGCAGTTGAAGCTTTCTTT.

This chain connects TRBV7-9 to TRBJ2-5; the D gene is possibly TRBD2 (6 bases). The CDR3 runs to 12 residues. Germline V lookup: CDR1 SEHNR, CDR2 FQNEAQ (reference sequence). Trimming pared 10 bases from V and 5 bases from J, leaving 14 bases between. The CDR3 spells CAMGPGRETQYF. DNA of the CDR3: TGTGCCATGGGCCCAGGGAGGGAGACCCAGTACTTC.

The DNA for the CDR3 is TGTGCCACCAAGGCGGGAGGGCCCACCTACAATGAGCAGTTCTTC. It encodes CATKAGGPTYNEQFF. The rearrangement joins TRBV24-1 to TRBJ2-1; 9 bases are a match to TRBD2. The CDR3 has 15 amino acids. After removal of 8 bases from V and 2 bases from J, the junction contained 6 bases not matched to a gene. CDR1 and CDR2 (germline): KGHDR, SFDVKD.

V usage is TRBV29-1 and J usage is TRBJ1-3, with D unresolved. Germline values: CDR1 SQVTM, CDR2 ANQGSEA. The V gene lost 6 bases and the J gene lost 3 bases, with 12 bases spanning the gap. The CDR3 contains 13 residues. This chain's CDR3 is CSVVRAGGNTIYF. The CDR3 bases are TGCAGCGTCGTCCGGGCGGGTGGAAACACCATATATTTT.

This clonotype was counted between two and nine times. The chain couples TRBV28 to TRBJ2-5, with no clear D. V was shortened by 3 bases and J by 5 bases, with 10 bases between the two germline ends. The CDR3 has 13 amino acids. Germline CDR1 reads MDHEN; CDR2 reads SYDVKM. CDR3 coding DNA: TGTGCCAGCAGTTTTTCCGCTCAGGAGACCCAGTACTTC. Protein sequence: CASSFSAQETQYF. Supplemented by reference TRBV28 and TRBJ2-5, the full variable domain reads DVKVTQSSRYLVKRTGEKVFLECVQDMDHENMFWYRQDPGLGLRLIYFSYDVKMKEKGDIPEGYSVSREKKERFSLILESASTNQTSMYLCASSFSAQETQYFGPGTRLLVL.

This clonotype occurred a few times. The chain carries TRBV27 and TRBJ2-7; 8 bases map to TRBD1. Germline V gene data show CDR1 as MNHEY and CDR2 as SMNVEV (reference sequence). J gave up 2 bases and V 3 bases, and 9 bases lay outside the gene matches. The CDR3 totals 16 residues. The CDR3 region is CASSLLGDRNPYEQYF. In DNA form, the CDR3 reads TGTGCCAGCAGTTTGCTTGGGGACAGGAACCCCTACGAGCAGTACTTC.

This clonotype was detected many times. As DNA, the CDR3 is TGTGCCAGCAGTTTACAAACCCCCCGCCGACAGGGGGCGGCTGAAGCTTTCTTT. Its protein is CASSLQTPRRQGAAEAFF. The chain couples TRBV27 to TRBJ1-1; 10 nucleotides align to TRBD1. The CDR3 is 18 residues long. The germline V gene has CDR1 MNHEY and CDR2 SMNVEV (reference sequence). Losses at the gene ends were 2 bases for V and 6 bases for J; bases not matched to a gene: 15.

This clonotype was detected only a few times. The J gene is TRBJ2-5, the V gene TRBV6-5; 8 bases fit TRBD1. Germline values: CDR1 MNHEY, CDR2 SVGAGI. This CDR3 spans 14 amino acids. V lost 3 bases to trimming and J lost 1 base; unmatched junction nucleotides: 1. The CDR3 reads CASSYQGAQETQYF. CDR3 DNA: TGTGCCAGCAGTTATCAGGGGGCCCAAGAGACCCAGTACTTC.

Only a few counts were recorded for this clonotype. This rearrangement joins TRBV5-6 to TRBJ2-2; 7 bases map to TRBD1. The CDR3 runs to 17 residues. The trim removed 4 bases at V and 2 bases at J, leaving 11 bases unmatched. From germline, CDR1 is SGHDT and CDR2 YYEEEE. The DNA for the CDR3 is TGTGCCAGCAGCGAAATAGGGACAGTGCAAAACACCGGGGAGCTGTTTTTT. This sequence encodes CASSEIGTVQNTGELFF. Full variable domain (rest looked up from reference TRBV5-6 and TRBJ2-2): DAGVTQSPTHLIKTRGQQVTLRCSPKSGHDTVSWYQQALGQGPQFIFQYYEEEERQRGNFPDRFSGHQFPNYSSELNVNALLLGDSALYLCASSEIGTVQNTGELFFGEGSRLTVL.

V usage is TRBV4-3 and J usage is TRBJ1-1; no clear D. This CDR3 is 13 amino acids long. Germline CDR1 LGHNA, CDR2 YSLEER. V lost 0 bases and J 11 bases, leaving 13 bases between the germline ends. CDR3 sequence: CASSQDVPHRAFF. DNA for the CDR3: TGCGCCAGCAGCCAAGATGTCCCTCATCGGGCTTTCTTT.

This clonotype has ten or more counts. V is TRBV29-1 and J is TRBJ2-7, with D tentatively TRBD1 (5 bases). The V end lost 1 base, the J end lost 2 bases, and 21 bases lay between the germline ends. Germline V gene lookup returns CDR1 SQVTM and CDR2 ANQGSEA. The length of the CDR3 is 17 residues. The CDR3 DNA reads as TGCAGCGTTGAAGCTCAACACAGGCATAGGGGTCCCTACGAGCAGTACTTC. Translated: CSVEAQHRHRGPYEQYF.

This clonotype has ten or more counts. The CDR3 loop is CASRYGQVNGYTF. DNA of the CDR3: TGTGCCAGCAGATACGGACAGGTTAATGGCTACACCTTC. The chain uses TRBV12-3 or TRBV12-4 and TRBJ1-2, with TRBD1 matching 7 bases. The CDR3 has 13 residues. V shed 6 bases, J shed 6 bases, and the junction held 7 bases outside the gene matches.

This clonotype was found many times. The V gene is TRBV7-9, the J gene TRBJ1-2; a possible D gene is TRBD1 (6 bases). Germline V gene sequence: CDR1 SEHNR, CDR2 FQNEAQ (reference sequence). The CDR3 totals 13 residues. V was trimmed by 10 bases and J by 4 bases, leaving 16 bases between them. This CDR3 is CATDSGVLYGYTF. The DNA of the CDR3 is TGTGCCACTGATTCAGGGGTTCTCTATGGCTACACCTTC.

Many counts were recorded for this clonotype. The chain couples TRBV29-1 to TRBJ2-7, with D hard to call. V dropped 1 base and J dropped 0 bases, with 1 base sitting between them. CDR3 size: 11 residues. Germline V gene lookup returns CDR1 SQVTM and CDR2 ANQGSEA. The chain's CDR3 is CSVEASYEQYF. In DNA form, the CDR3 reads TGCAGCGTTGAAGCCTCCTACGAGCAGTACTTC.

This clonotype was found a few times. The CDR3 loop is CASRYFSGSTDTQYF. DNA for the CDR3: TGTGCCAGCAGATACTTTAGCGGCAGCACAGATACGCAGTATTTT. The chain is built from TRBV5-5 and TRBJ2-3, with a possible D match to TRBD2 (6 bases). CDR3 size: 15 residues. CDR1 is SGHKS, CDR2 YYEKEE, per germline (reference sequence). V dropped 5 bases and J dropped 0 bases, with 13 bases sitting between them.

Here the CDR3 DNA reads TGCGCCAGCAGCTTGGCGCAGCTTTACAATGAGCAGTTCTTC. Its translation is CASSLAQLYNEQFF. The chain uses TRBV5-1 and TRBJ2-1; no reliable D call. Germline V gene sequence: CDR1 SGHRS, CDR2 YFSETQ. The ends were cut back, 0 bases at V and 4 bases at J, with 8 bases in the middle. CDR3 length: 14 residues.